This T cell receptor (beta chain) was profiled in a study of CD8 T cells in Susac syndrome. Whole-study context: Blood was drawn from Susac syndrome patients while they were therapy-naive, on corticosteroids, or on intravenous immunoglobulin alone. Study-wide results and caveats: Clonal expansion was missing from Susac syndrome CD4+ T cell repertoires.

This clonotype has a single count. As yet, its antigen is unknown. RNA in amounts of roughly 0.5 to 1 ug was reverse transcribed with random hexamers. TCRdb used MiXCR to reprocess the immunoSEQ multiplex PCR reads, holding one entry per CDR3 protein. The sample lists roughly 250,000 distinct CDR3 sequences; approximately 95% were seen once. This CDR3 contains 13 residues. V lost 7 bases, J lost 0 bases, and 9 bases lay in between. Isolation of CD8+ and CD4+ T cells was performed negatively, whereas enrichment of TEMRA cells was done by FACS. Sequenced: CD4+ T cells from PBMCs. The chain carries TRBV12-3 or TRBV12-4 and TRBJ1-2; D ambiguous. The source is a human donor with Susac syndrome. CDR3 region: CASNTDTNYGYTF. The CDR3 DNA reads as TGTGCCAGCAATACGGATACTAACTATGGCTACACCTTC.